This T cell receptor (beta chain) was observed in a study of cytomegalovirus exposure and HLA in healthy donors. Broader study findings: In a later analysis, donors in an Asian-associated ancestry cluster reportedly had fewer N-insertions in productive TCRs than the cohort mean. Donor immune exposure was known only as CMV serostatus. The classifier was said to identify cytomegalovirus status with high specificity and sensitivity. In a later analysis, common viral pathogens appeared linked to several of the most significant clusters.

The count of this clone is one. Antigen specificity is unknown. 13 Jbeta primers and 60 Vbeta primers were used for the PCR. Sequenced by immunoSEQ multiplex PCR; TCRdb stores in-frame clones only, minus some. The data hold about 190,000 clones, with 65% to 85% observed a single time. This CDR3 region has 14 residues. In germline, CDR1 is SGHRS, CDR2 YFSETQ. V was pared by 5 bases and J by 4 bases, with 12 bases between. The chain is built from TRBV5-1 and TRBJ2-2; D ambiguous. The clonotype was recovered from a woman between 25 and 40 years old in good health and CMV-seropositive. The sample consisted of PBMCs. This CDR3 reads CASRIETVTGELFF. CDR3 DNA: TGCGCCAGCAGAATTGAAACTGTCACCGGGGAGCTGTTTTTT. Combining the CDR3 with reference TRBV5-1 and TRBJ2-2 gives the whole variable domain KAGVTQTPRYLIKTRGQQVTLSCSPISGHRSVSWYQQTPGQGLQFLFEYFSETQRNKGNFPGRFSGRQFSNSRSEMNVSTLELGDSALYLCASRIETVTGELFFGEGSRLTVL.